This T cell receptor beta chain originates from a study of blood T cell repertoires in COVID-19. Study background: Spain, Italy and the United States supplied samples that represented acute and convalescent COVID-19.

The CDR3 has 12 residues. Trimming shortened V by 0 bases and J by 9 bases, and 7 bases separated the two germline ends. Germline CDR1 SGHDT, CDR2 YYEEEE. As processed by the authors: Reference gene primers were amplified, and this amplification served to estimate nucleated cell counts. Libraries were prepared by immunoSEQ multiplex PCR; TCRdb keeps only in-frame clonotypes and omits some of them. The V and J calls and clone size come from that table; D and trimming were worked out from the DNA. The sample carries 210,000 or so clones, around 90% recorded once. The rearrangement links TRBV5-6 to TRBJ1-5; D is unresolved. This clonotype originated in a young man with acute or convalescent COVID-19. The source material was peripheral blood. CDR3 region: CASSLGVRPQHF. Written as DNA, the CDR3 is TGTGCCAGCAGCTTGGGTGTCCGGCCCCAGCATTTT.